This paragraph covers one T cell receptor (beta chain) sequence. The time point here: new active TB diagnosis, blood taken before or within 7 days of starting treatment. Included patients were adults of at least 18, HIV-seronegative, South African. This sample was taken from a study of T cells in tuberculosis. The trim removed 6 bases at V and 6 bases at J, leaving 5 bases unmatched. Germline CDR1 reads SNHLY; CDR2 reads FYNNEI. CDR3 length: 12 amino acids. Here immunoSEQ multiplex PCR was the method, and the copy in TCRdb shows in-frame clones only, minus some. Of 30,000 or so clones detected, 90% to 95% appear once; the ten largest clones hold approximately 6.8%.

This chain joins TRBV2 and TRBJ2-7; 7 bases match TRBD1. This TCR derives from an adult with tuberculosis. Some clones in this sample may be carry-over from other donors' samples. Specimen: PBMCs, collected at tuberculosis diagnosis. CDR3 in amino acids: CASRRDSREQYF. Written as DNA, the CDR3 is TGTGCCAGCAGAAGGGACAGCCGCGAGCAGTACTTC.